This T cell receptor beta chain appears in the sequencing data of a study of molecular identifiers for immune sequencing clone quantification. A single record per CDR3 protein comes from TCRdb applying MiXCR to the PCR reads. The table records around 82,000 distinct CDR3 sequences, around 17% of them present only once. This CDR3 has 14 amino acids. Germline CDR1 SGHTA, CDR2 FQGNSA. Trimming took 2 bases from V and 7 from J, leaving 12 bases between them. This clonotype was observed many times. Sequences were obtained from naive CD8+ T cells from blood, with Jurkat cell RNA spiked in. Documented subset: FACS-sorted CD8+CD4-CCR7+CD45RA+ naive T cells. The sequence came from a human donor in good health. Some libraries in this study had Jurkat cell RNA spiked in. The V and J genes are TRBV7-2 and TRBJ2-1; D unclear. CDR3 nucleotides: TGTGCCAGCAGCTTATCGGGCGTGGGAAATGAGCAGTTCTTC. Protein: CASSLSGVGNEQFF.